One and the same sample provided the 28 T cell receptor beta chains below, sequenced in a study of T cell responses to AZD1222 COVID-19 vaccine. Only in-frame clones appear in the TCRdb table, and some are missing; sequencing was by immunoSEQ multiplex PCR. The repertoire holds roughly 150,000 clones, with approximately 90% as singletons. This sample comprised peripheral blood, obtained on day 0 of AZD1222 vaccination. These receptors all come from an adult in good health.

The CDR3 DNA follows: TGCAGCGTTGTCGGAAGCCTAGCCAAAAACATTCAGTACTTC. Translating gives CSVVGSLAKNIQYF. The chain couples TRBV29-1 to TRBJ2-4; no definite D call. V was cut by 4 bases and J by 0 bases, with 10 bases left in between. CDR3 length equals 14 residues. Germline V gives CDR1 SQVTM, CDR2 ANQGSEA.

The chain uses TRBV29-1 and TRBJ2-3; either TRBD1 or TRBD2 may supply D (6 bases each). From germline, CDR1 is SQVTM and CDR2 ANQGSEA. Trimming took off 6 bases at V and 5 bases at J, with 15 bases between the two ends. The CDR3 totals 13 residues. The CDR3 spells CSVADRGRDTQYF. The CDR3 coding sequence is TGCAGCGTCGCGGACCGGGGGCGAGATACGCAGTATTTT.

The chain couples TRBV6-1 to TRBJ2-1; D is undetermined. The CDR3 length is 10 residues. Germline V gene sequence: CDR1 MNHNS, CDR2 SASEGT. V lost 3 bases and J 10 bases, leaving 4 bases between the germline ends. The CDR3 nucleotides read TGTGCCAGCAGTGAGGAGGAGCAGTTCTTC. Translation gives CASSEEEQFF.

The V call is TRBV3-1 (or the pseudogene TRBV3-2), the J call TRBJ1-6, with TRBD1 matching 9 bases. This CDR3 comprises 14 residues. V lost 4 bases and J lost 8; bases outside the gene matches: 3. The germline CDR1 and CDR2 sequences are LGHDT and YNNKEL (reference sequence). CDR3 protein: CASSPRDRDSPLHF. The CDR3 nucleotides read TGTGCCAGCAGCCCCCGGGACAGGGATTCACCCCTCCACTTT.

The chain recombines TRBV6-6 with TRBJ2-2; 10 nucleotides line up with TRBD2. Germline V gives CDR1 MNHNY, CDR2 SVGAGI (reference sequence). The CDR3 totals 17 residues. V was clipped by 5 bases and J by 0 bases; unmatched bases: 6. The CDR3 reads CASSPWTSGPNTGELFF. The CDR3 nucleotides are TGTGCCAGCAGTCCGTGGACTAGCGGCCCGAACACCGGGGAGCTGTTTTTT.

The chain joins TRBV7-2 to TRBJ2-4, with 9 bases fitting TRBD1. J gave up 9 bases and V 1 base, and 4 bases lay outside the gene matches. In germline, CDR1 is SGHTA, CDR2 FQGNSA. The CDR3 loop spans 14 amino acids. The chain's CDR3 is CASSLGTGVGIQYF. The CDR3 region has the DNA TGTGCCAGCAGCTTAGGGACAGGGGTCGGCATTCAGTACTTC.

In this sample, this clone turned up once. The chain recombines TRBV4-1 with TRBJ2-7, with TRBD1 as a possible D gene (6 bases). The length of the CDR3 is 13 residues. Germline lookup yields CDR1 MGHRA and CDR2 YSYEKL. The V gene lost 5 bases and the J gene lost 5 bases, with 13 bases spanning the gap. The CDR3 spells CASSAQGVDEQYF. In DNA form, the CDR3 reads TGCGCCAGCAGCGCACAGGGAGTCGACGAGCAGTACTTC.

This clone occurred once. The rearrangement joins TRBV6-2 or TRBV6-3 to TRBJ2-4, with D hard to call. The V gene lost 5 bases and the J gene lost 0 bases, with 14 bases spanning the gap. The CDR3 extends over 16 amino acids. In germline, CDR1 is MNHEY, CDR2 SVGEGT. The chain's CDR3 is CASSPALRLAKNIQYF. In nucleotides, the CDR3 is TGTGCCAGCAGTCCAGCCCTCAGGTTAGCCAAAAACATTCAGTACTTC.

The chain has TRBV25-1 and TRBJ1-1; no reliable D call. The germline CDR1 and CDR2 sequences are MGHDK and SYGVNS. The CDR3 has 12 amino acids. The V end was cut by 3 bases, the J end by 2 bases, with 4 bases between. The CDR3 protein is CASSDFNTEAFF. The CDR3 DNA is TGTGCCAGCAGTGATTTTAACACTGAAGCTTTCTTT.

This clone has a single count. The J gene is TRBJ1-6, the V gene TRBV19, with D perhaps matching TRBD1 (5 bases). Germline lookup yields CDR1 LNHDA and CDR2 SQIVND (reference sequence). The CDR3 is 18 residues long. V was shortened by 0 bases and J by 11 bases, with 23 bases between the two germline ends. The DNA of the CDR3 is TGTGCCAGTAGTATAGACGCCATAACTGGACATGGGACGGCACCCCTCCACTTT. Translation gives CASSIDAITGHGTAPLHF.

The chain links TRBV5-6 to TRBJ1-5; D uncertain. Trimming took 1 base from V and 4 from J, leaving 12 bases between them. The CDR3 sequence is 15 residues long. Germline values: CDR1 SGHDT, CDR2 YYEEEE. The CDR3 reads CASSLKRYGNQPQHF. CDR3 sequence (DNA): TGTGCCAGCAGCTTGAAGCGTTACGGGAATCAGCCCCAGCATTTT.

The rearrangement links TRBV23-1 to TRBJ2-7, with TRBD2 as a possible D gene (5 bases). TRBV23-1 is reported as an ORF; its role is uncertain. V was cut by 4 bases and J by 9 bases, with 10 bases left in between. The CDR3 extends over 11 amino acids. The CDR3 nucleotides read TGCGCCAGCAGTCCTTTGGGAGCGCAGTACTTC. Amino acids: CASSPLGAQYF.

The rearrangement joins TRBV30 to TRBJ1-5; unclear D gene. Germline CDR1 is GTSNPN and CDR2 is SVGIG (reference sequence). The CDR3 contains 13 residues. Trimming took 0 bases from V and 5 from J, leaving 8 bases between them. The CDR3 spells CAWSVQSYQPQHF. The DNA for the CDR3 is TGTGCCTGGAGTGTGCAGTCTTATCAGCCCCAGCATTTT. The complete variable domain, with remaining parts taken from reference TRBV30 and TRBJ1-5, reads SQTIHQWPATLVQPVGSPLSLECTVEGTSNPNLYWYRQAAGRGLQLLFYSVGIGQISSEVPQNLSASRPQDRQFILSSKKLLLSDSGFYLCAWSVQSYQPQHFGDGTRLSIL.

This chain links TRBV5-8 with TRBJ2-3; 9 nucleotides match TRBD2. The CDR3 sequence is 17 residues long. Germline values: CDR1 SGHTS, CDR2 YDEGEE. V was clipped by 0 bases and J by 2 bases; unmatched bases: 7. CDR3 loop: CASSLAQVAGVTDTQYF. The CDR3 nucleotides are TGTGCCAGCAGCTTGGCCCAGGTAGCGGGAGTCACAGATACGCAGTATTTT.

CDR3 amino acids: CASSQDGGGGTHEQYF. The DNA of the CDR3 is TGTGCCAGCAGCCAAGATGGAGGCGGGGGGACCCACGAGCAGTACTTC. The chain carries TRBV3-1 (or the pseudogene TRBV3-2) and TRBJ2-7; 8 bases are a match to TRBD2. There are 16 residues in the CDR3. After removal of 0 bases from V and 5 bases from J, the junction contained 9 bases not matched to a gene. Germline values: CDR1 LGHDT, CDR2 YNNKEL (reference sequence).

This sequence joins TRBV5-4 and TRBJ2-7, with D possibly being TRBD2 (6 bases). CDR1 is SGHNT, CDR2 YYREEE, per germline (reference sequence). Trimming shortened V by 3 bases and J by 3 bases, and 10 bases separated the two germline ends. The CDR3 runs 13 residues. CDR3 region: CASSWAGRYEQYF. DNA for the CDR3: TGTGCCAGCAGCTGGGCGGGGCGCTACGAGCAGTACTTC. Filled out from reference TRBV5-4 and TRBJ2-7, the complete variable domain reads ETGVTQSPTHLIKTRGQQVTLRCSSQSGHNTVSWYQQALGQGPQFIFQYYREEENGRGNFPPRFSGLQFPNYSSELNVNALELDDSALYLCASSWAGRYEQYFGPGTRLTVT.

The J gene is TRBJ1-1, the V gene TRBV5-1, with TRBD1 as a possible D gene (6 bases). The CDR3 spans 16 residues. Germline CDR1 reads SGHRS; CDR2 reads YFSETQ. V was cut by 4 bases and J by 4 bases, with 20 bases left in between. The CDR3 sequence: CASSGGNLGQGTEAFF. For the CDR3, the DNA is TGCGCCAGCAGCGGGGGCAATTTGGGGCAGGGCACTGAAGCTTTCTTT.

The genes are TRBV6-5 and TRBJ1-6, with 7 bases that match TRBD1. Germline values: CDR1 MNHEY, CDR2 SVGAGI. There are 14 residues in the CDR3. Trimming removed 10 bases from V and 10 bases from J; junction bases left unmatched: 13. CDR3 sequence reads: CATYSGTVLSPLHF. CDR3 coding DNA: TGTGCCACCTACTCCGGGACAGTTTTGTCACCCCTCCACTTT.

The genes are TRBV19 and TRBJ1-4; possibly TRBD1 for D (5 bases). V gave up 0 bases and J gave up 8 bases, with 16 bases separating them. Per the germline V gene, CDR1 is LNHDA and CDR2 is SQIVND (reference sequence). The CDR3 extends over 16 amino acids. The CDR3 DNA is TGTGCCAGTAGTATAGATTCAGGGCAGGGAGGAGAAAAACTGTTTTTT. It codes for CASSIDSGQGGEKLFF.

Remarks on this clone: A junction boundary mismatches the germline segment, possibly from a read error. The genes are TRBV6-5 and TRBJ1-5; D unresolved. The CDR3 sequence is 14 residues long. From germline, CDR1 is MNHEY and CDR2 SVGAGI. The CDR3 DNA reads TGTGCCAGCAGTTACTCGAGGGCCGCAGGTCCCCGGGCTTTT. Amino acid sequence: CASSYSRAAGPRAF.

The chain couples TRBV19 to TRBJ1-4; D unresolved. The CDR3 contains 14 residues. Germline assignment: CDR1 LNHDA and CDR2 SQIVND (reference sequence). The ends were cut back, 6 bases at V and 0 bases at J, with 8 bases in the middle. The CDR3 reads CASSPTTTNEKLFF. CDR3 coding DNA: TGTGCCAGTAGCCCGACCACAACTAATGAAAAACTGTTTTTT.

This chain links TRBV7-8 with TRBJ1-4; no definite D call. V was clipped by 1 base and J by 2 bases, with 8 bases between them. This CDR3 contains 15 residues. CDR1 SGHVS and CDR2 FQNEAQ come from the germline V gene. CDR3 region: CASSLVDSTNEKLFF. CDR3 nucleotides: TGTGCCAGCAGCTTAGTCGACTCCACTAATGAAAAACTGTTTTTT.

A note on this clone: The identical CDR3 is also encoded by other nucleotide sequences in the sample. V usage is TRBV18 and J usage is TRBJ2-5; D is unclear. Per the germline V gene, CDR1 is KGHSH and CDR2 is LQKENI. V dropped 3 bases and J dropped 5 bases, with 4 bases sitting between them. This CDR3 region has 11 residues. The CDR3: CASSPQETQYF. The CDR3 DNA reads as TGTGCCAGCTCACCCCAGGAGACCCAGTACTTC.

CDR3: CASSLEGLGGGYTF. The CDR3 DNA reads TGTGCCAGCAGCTTAGAGGGGCTGGGGGGCGGCTACACCTTC. The chain carries TRBV7-2 and TRBJ1-2; perhaps TRBD1 as D (6 bases). This CDR3 contains 14 residues. The germline V and J ends were trimmed by 1 base and 8 bases, with 14 bases remaining between them. Germline CDR1 is SGHTA and CDR2 is FQGNSA.

This chain connects TRBV6-5 to TRBJ1-3, with D hard to call. CDR3 length equals 13 residues. With 0 bases removed from V and 9 bases from J, the gap between germline ends came to 9 bases. Germline CDR1 reads MNHEY; CDR2 reads SVGAGI. CDR3 sequence: CASSYSLGGTIYF. Here the CDR3 DNA reads TGTGCCAGCAGTTACTCCCTAGGCGGCACCATATATTTT.

The chain links TRBV28 to TRBJ1-2, with D uncertain. This CDR3 has 12 amino acids. Germline V gives CDR1 MDHEN, CDR2 SYDVKM. V was pared by 9 bases and J by 5 bases, with 13 bases between. In DNA, the CDR3 is TGTGCCAGTACAAGGGTGGGTTATGGCTACACCTTC. Translation gives CASTRVGYGYTF.

The rearrangement joins TRBV10-3 to TRBJ1-2; D uncertain. The CDR3 has 12 residues. Germline V gives CDR1 ENHRY, CDR2 SYGVKD. V was shortened by 8 bases and J by 4 bases, with 11 bases between the two germline ends. CDR3 in DNA: TGTGCCATCGACACAGAGAGCTATGGCTACACCTTC. It codes for CAIDTESYGYTF.

The rearrangement links TRBV28 to TRBJ2-3; possible D gene TRBD2, 6 bases. This CDR3 is 15 amino acids long. Germline CDR1 MDHEN, CDR2 SYDVKM. V lost 2 bases, J lost 1 base, and 10 bases lay in between. CDR3 DNA: TGTGCCAGCAGTTTAGTGGGAGGACGCACAGATACGCAGTATTTT. Its protein is CASSLVGGRTDTQYF.